The present T cell receptor beta chain was sequenced within a study of sequential checkpoint blockade in melanoma. Study conclusions and caveats: Mutational load did not correlate with tumor T-cell fraction or clonality.

Concerning this clone itself: The antigen is not known.

CDR3 length: 14 residues. With 6 bases removed from V and 2 bases from J, the gap between germline ends came to 13 bases. CDR1 is MNHGY, CDR2 SAAAGT, per germline. Profiling relied on immunoSEQ multiplex PCR, and the TCRdb table lists in-frame clones only, not all of them. Of a few hundred clones in the sample, about 25% were seen once. Sample treatment: randomized to nivolumab then ipilimumab (arm A) or the reverse (arm B). The starting material was tumor tissue (inferred from file names), obtained from a patient given nivolumab and ipilimumab in sequence. The origin of this receptor is a human donor with melanoma. The J gene is TRBJ1-1, the V gene TRBV6-8, with D possibly TRBD1 on 5 matching bases. CDR3 sequence (DNA): TGTGCCAGCAGCCTAGACAGCACCAACACTGAAGCTTTCTTT. Its translation is CASSLDSTNTEAFF.